The T cell receptor (beta chain) described here comes from a study of early T cells in non-severe SARS-CoV-2 infection. About the research overall: RNA in bulk from unsorted whole blood was sequenced, and chains were unpaired.

Separate cDNA molecules each had unique molecular identifiers attached to them. One entry per CDR3 protein results from TCRdb running MiXCR on the 5' RACE reads. This repertoire shows 35,000 to 50,000 distinct CDR3 sequences, roughly 6% found once; its top ten account for roughly 8.2%. V lost 7 bases and J 3 bases, leaving 19 bases between the germline ends. The V gene's germline CDR1 is MDHEN and CDR2 SYDVKM. This CDR3 region has 15 residues. The origin of this receptor is an adult who was a healthcare worker with PCR-confirmed SARS-CoV-2 infection or an uninfected control (not recorded which). Sample: whole blood, taken at baseline. This chain links TRBV28 with TRBJ2-7, with D perhaps matching TRBD1 (5 bases). Here the CDR3 DNA reads TGTGCCAGCACCGCCCCTAGGGGAACGAGCTACGAGCAGTACTTC. It is translated as CASTAPRGTSYEQYF.